This TCR beta chain derives from a study of blood T cells in healthy people across ages. Together with a sample-barcoded 5' primer, a J-beta primer mix was included in a second PCR lasting about 7 to 12 cycles. TCRdb called the 5' RACE reads again in MiXCR, with one record for every CDR3 protein. The sample consists of fewer than 1.5 million distinct CDR3 sequences, roughly 45% of them appearing once. The CDR3 runs to 16 residues. The germline CDR1 and CDR2 sequences are SEHNR and FQNEAQ (reference sequence). This clonotype was seen just once. As yet, its antigen is unknown. Each donor supplied roughly 9.1 milliliters of peripheral blood. Study-wide findings and caveats: Among long-lived donors, naive CD4+ cells were more numerous and diversity higher than in aged donors. TCR beta diversity correlated strongly with naive T cell percentage.

V is TRBV7-9 and J is TRBJ2-1; D gene unclear. Gene TRBJ2-7 matches the end of the DNA better, so the J call may be wrong. Sequences were obtained from blood. This receptor was taken from a young woman in good health. The CDR3, as DNA: TGTGCCAGCAGCTGGCGTCGCGGCAGCTCCTACAATGAGCAGTACTTC. Encoded protein: CASSWRRGSSYNEQYF.